This entry concerns a single T cell receptor (beta chain). The antigen is unknown. Blood draws occurred at baseline, cycle 4 day 1, and cycle 7 day 1. The data stem from a study of OX40 agonist ivuxolimab in advanced cancers. Overall study context: Patients received ivuxolimab, an agonistic anti-OX40 (CD134) antibody. Recorded diagnoses for dose-escalation patients were hepatocellular carcinoma, melanoma, renal cell or head and neck cancer.

Broader study findings: At 0.1 to 3.0 mg/kg, clonal expansion of CD4+ and CD8+ blood T cells had occurred by week 6.

Germline CDR1 and CDR2: SGDLS and YYNGEE. This CDR3 comprises 15 residues. Trimming at V came to 3 bases and at J to 2 bases, leaving 4 bases not matched to a gene. The data were produced by immunoSEQ multiplex PCR, yet TCRdb's version contains in-frame clones alone and is incomplete. The sample carries tens of thousands of clones, approximately 81% recorded once. The receptor was isolated from an adult with an advanced solid tumor such as melanoma, head and neck, liver or kidney cancer. The sequenced sample was CD4+ or CD8+ T cells sorted from blood, obtained in a trial of the OX40 agonist ivuxolimab. This rearrangement joins TRBV9 to TRBJ2-1, with 8 bases aligning to TRBD1. In DNA form, the CDR3 reads TGTGCCAGCAGCGCCCGGGACAGGACCTACAATGAGCAGTTCTTC. Its translation is CASSARDRTYNEQFF. Full variable domain (rest looked up from reference TRBV9 and TRBJ2-1): DSGVTQTPKHLITATGQRVTLRCSPRSGDLSVYWYQQSLDQGLQFLIQYYNGEERAKGNILERFSAQQFPDLHSELNLSSLELGDSALYFCASSARDRTYNEQFFGPGTRLTVL.